This T cell receptor beta chain is drawn from a study of shared clonotypes between healthy human individuals. Whole-study context: CD4 naive and memory got three plates each, CD8 naive two, CD8 memory one. Study-level results: Deeper or shallower sequencing was expected to change how clonotypes are shared among donors.

Of note for this clone: Its target is unknown. Germline and junction disagree at one end, which may indicate a read error.

Using approximately 200 ng DNA, approximately 30,000 T cell genomes, the sorted-subset replicate PCRs were run. Sequencing was performed with immunoSEQ multiplex PCR; in TCRdb, only in-frame clones are kept and a portion is missing. There are 2 million to 2.5 million clones in the sample; 93% occur only once, and approximately 0.4% lies in the top ten. This CDR3 spans 13 amino acids. Germline lookup yields CDR1 MGHRA and CDR2 YSYEKL. The receptor was isolated from a man between 18 and 35 years old in good health. Some clones in this sample may be carry-over from other donors' samples. Sequenced material: naive CD4+ T cells from PBMCs. Specified subset: CD45RA+ positively selected. The J gene is TRBJ2-7, the V gene TRBV4-1; 7 bases fit TRBD2. The CDR3 here is CASSQFYGGSRNF. CDR3 DNA: TGCGCCAGCAGCCAATTTTATGGCGGGAGTAGGAACTTC.